Each of the 32 T cell receptor beta chains below was sequenced from the same sample in a study of PD-1 blockade in classical Hodgkin lymphoma. In every patient, relapse followed autologous stem cell transplantation, while exposure to brentuximab vedotin differed. Repertoires were generated with immunoSEQ multiplex PCR, while TCRdb's copy carries only in-frame clones and drops some. The sample consists of around 65,000 clones, approximately 88% of them appearing once. Sequenced here: peripheral blood mononuclear cells (PBMCs), sampled at baseline. The source of these receptors is a human donor with classical Hodgkin lymphoma.

The CDR3 reads CASSFIYDRGSYEQYF. The CDR3 nucleotides are TGTGCCAGCAGCTTTATATACGACAGGGGTTCCTACGAGCAGTACTTC. This sequence joins TRBV7-2 and TRBJ2-7; 8 bases line up with TRBD1. CDR1 SGHTA and CDR2 FQGNSA come from the germline V gene. The CDR3 length is 16 residues. V shed 3 bases and J 1 base; nucleotides not matched to a gene: 8.

The CDR3: CSVEGGARGNTIYF. CDR3 DNA: TGCAGCGTTGAAGGAGGGGCTCGTGGAAACACCATATATTTT. This rearrangement joins TRBV29-1 to TRBJ1-3, with TRBD1 as a possible D gene (5 bases). This CDR3 has 14 amino acids. Germline CDR1 is SQVTM and CDR2 is ANQGSEA. Trimming left V 1 base short and J 3 bases short, with 10 bases between.

The chain couples TRBV10-3 to TRBJ1-5; D ambiguous. Germline CDR1 and CDR2: ENHRY and SYGVKD. V lost 0 bases to trimming and J lost 8 bases, with 8 bases between them. This CDR3 spans 13 amino acids. The CDR3 nucleotides read TGTGCCATCAGTGAGTCGACCTTGGAGCCCCAGCATTTT. This encodes CAISESTLEPQHF.

The chain joins TRBV7-2 to TRBJ1-2; 10 bases agree with TRBD1. V trimming: 1 base; J trimming: 1 base; junction bases outside the gene matches: 3. CDR1 is SGHTA, CDR2 FQGNSA, per germline. This CDR3 has 16 residues. The CDR3 is CASSLGGTGVNYGYTF. The CDR3 bases are TGTGCCAGCAGCTTAGGAGGGACAGGGGTTAACTATGGCTACACCTTC.

The chain employs TRBV27 and TRBJ1-2; tentative D call: TRBD1 (5 bases). Germline V gene sequence: CDR1 MNHEY, CDR2 SMNVEV (reference sequence). The CDR3 covers 11 residues. Trimming cost V 5 bases and J 7 bases, with 8 bases left between them. The CDR3 DNA sequence: TGTGCCAGCAGTCTAGGGACTGGCTACACCTTC. This translates into CASSLGTGYTF.

J is TRBJ2-1 and V is TRBV9; 14 nucleotides align to TRBD2. The CDR3 extends over 17 amino acids. J gave up 6 bases and V 0 bases, and 5 bases lay outside the gene matches. Per the germline V gene, CDR1 is SGDLS and CDR2 is YYNGEE. CDR3 in DNA: TGTGCCAGCAGCGTAGCTACAGGGACTAGCGGGGGCAATGAGCAGTTCTTC. This codes for CASSVATGTSGGNEQFF.

The V gene is TRBV2, the J gene TRBJ1-2; no clear D. CDR1 and CDR2 (germline): SNHLY, FYNNEI. Trimming took 7 bases from V and 4 from J, leaving 13 bases between them. This CDR3 region has 13 residues. This chain's CDR3 is CASINGEFYGYTF. CDR3 bases: TGTGCCAGCATTAATGGTGAATTCTATGGCTACACCTTC. Looking up the rest from reference TRBV2 and TRBJ1-2 gives the full variable domain: EPEVTQTPSHQVTQMGQEVILRCVPISNHLYFYWYRQILGQKVEFLVSFYNNEISEKSEIFDDQFSVERPDGSNFTLKIRSTKLEDSAMYFCASINGEFYGYTFGSGTRLTVV.

The chain joins TRBV11-2 to TRBJ2-7; the match to TRBD2 covers 9 bases. CDR1 and CDR2 from the germline V gene are SGHAT and FQNNGV. Trimming at V came to 0 bases and at J to 2 bases, leaving 5 bases not matched to a gene. The CDR3 loop spans 16 amino acids. The CDR3 here is CASSLETSGYTYEQYF. CDR3 sequence (DNA): TGTGCCAGCAGCTTAGAAACTAGCGGGTATACCTACGAGCAGTACTTC. Supplemented by reference TRBV11-2 and TRBJ2-7, the full variable domain reads EAGVAQSPRYKIIEKRQSVAFWCNPISGHATLYWYQQILGQGPKLLIQFQNNGVVDDSQLPKDRFSAERLKGVDSTLKIQPAKLEDSAVYLCASSLETSGYTYEQYFGPGTRLTVT.

The rearrangement links TRBV14 to TRBJ2-5; 7 bases align to TRBD1. After removal of 1 base from V and 5 bases from J, the junction contained 7 bases not matched to a gene. Germline V CDR1 and CDR2: SGHDN, FVKESK. The CDR3 is made up of 15 amino acids. The CDR3 sequence: CASSQAQGFVETQYF. The CDR3 DNA is TGTGCCAGCAGCCAAGCACAGGGGTTCGTTGAGACCCAGTACTTC.

The rearrangement uses TRBV7-9 and TRBJ1-5, with no clear D. V lost 6 bases, J lost 9 bases, and 15 bases lay in between. Per germline, CDR1 SEHNR and CDR2 FQNEAQ (reference sequence). The CDR3 contains 13 residues. CDR3: CASRSAPLGPQHF. CDR3 nucleotide sequence: TGTGCCAGCAGGTCGGCACCCCTGGGGCCCCAGCATTTT.

The chain combines TRBV10-3 with TRBJ1-1; weak D call: TRBD1 (5 bases). Trimming cost V 11 bases and J 1 base, with 14 bases left between them. The CDR3 is made up of 13 amino acids. The germline V gene encodes CDR1 ENHRY and CDR2 SYGVKD. This CDR3 reads CALKGMPNTEAFF. CDR3 DNA sequence: TGTGCCCTCAAGGGGATGCCGAACACTGAAGCTTTCTTT.

This chain links TRBV6-5 with TRBJ1-1; 9 positions match TRBD1. With V trimmed by 5 bases and J by 5 bases, 6 bases remained unmatched. From germline, CDR1 is MNHEY and CDR2 SVGAGI. The CDR3 has 14 amino acids. DNA for the CDR3: TGTGCCAGCAGTCGACAGGGGGTAGGGACTGAAGCTTTCTTT. This gives the protein CASSRQGVGTEAFF.

The chain couples TRBV7-3 to TRBJ2-3, with D possibly matching TRBD1 (5 bases). Germline-derived CDR1 and CDR2 are SGHTA and FQGTGA. The CDR3 runs to 16 residues. V gave up 5 bases and J gave up 1 base, with 16 bases separating them. The DNA of the CDR3 is TGTGCCAGCAGCCCCGCAGGGTCCCCTCGCACAGATACGCAGTATTTT. This gives the protein CASSPAGSPRTDTQYF. Together with reference TRBV7-3 and TRBJ2-3, the CDR3 gives the full variable domain: GAGVSQTPSNKVTEKGKYVELRCDPISGHTALYWYRQSLGQGPEFLIYFQGTGAADDSGLPNDRFFAVRPEGSVSTLKIQRTERGDSAVYLCASSPAGSPRTDTQYFGPGTRLTVL.

The chain is built from TRBV30 and TRBJ2-7; D ambiguous. CDR3 length equals 11 residues. From germline, CDR1 is GTSNPN and CDR2 SVGIG (reference sequence). Trimming removed 2 bases from V and 6 bases from J, with 8 bases in between. The DNA for the CDR3 is TGTGCCTGGAGTTGGACCCTCGAGCAGTACTTC. Translation gives CAWSWTLEQYF.

The chain employs TRBV5-1 and TRBJ1-2; 8 bases are shared with TRBD1. V gave up 0 bases and J gave up 5 bases; unmatched junction bases: 6. In germline, CDR1 is SGHRS, CDR2 YFSETQ. There are 15 residues in the CDR3. The CDR3 loop reads CASSLGQGAGYGYTF. In nucleotides, the CDR3 is TGCGCCAGCAGCTTGGGTCAGGGGGCTGGGTATGGCTACACCTTC.

This clone was observed a single time. The rearrangement joins TRBV6-4 to TRBJ2-2; possibly TRBD2 for D (6 bases). The CDR3 has 16 residues. The germline V and J ends were trimmed by 2 bases and 4 bases, with 14 bases remaining between them. The germline gives CDR1 MRHNA, CDR2 SNTAGT. CDR3 residues: CASSDAAGSFTGELFF. CDR3 in DNA: TGTGCCAGCAGTGACGCGGCGGGGAGTTTCACCGGGGAGCTGTTTTTT.

The gene calls are TRBV11-2 and TRBJ2-5; 11 nucleotides line up with TRBD2. This CDR3 contains 17 residues. CDR1 and CDR2 (germline): SGHAT, FQNNGV. The trim removed 0 bases at V and 2 bases at J, leaving 5 bases unmatched. DNA of the CDR3: TGTGCCAGCAGCTTAGAAACTAGCGGGGGCCTTCAAGAGACCCAGTACTTC. Translating gives CASSLETSGGLQETQYF.

The V and J genes are TRBV5-4 and TRBJ2-7; 9 bases are a match to TRBD2. The CDR3 has 17 amino acids. Germline CDR1 SGHNT, CDR2 YYREEE (reference sequence). The V segment lost 3 bases and the J segment 7 bases; nucleotides outside the gene matches: 17. The CDR3 sequence is CASSSNRVLAGTLEQYF. Here the CDR3 DNA reads TGTGCCAGCAGCTCGAATCGAGTTCTAGCGGGGACCCTTGAGCAGTACTTC.

Comment on this clone: Germline is not matched at one junction end, which may reflect a read error. The chain has TRBV7-3 and TRBJ2-7; D unresolved. Germline V gives CDR1 SGHTA, CDR2 FQGTGA. The length of the CDR3 is 18 residues. CDR3 nucleotides: TGCGCCAGCAGCCCAACGGCTTCGGTCCTTACCTACCTCTACGAGCAGTACTTC. Its protein is CASSPTASVLTYLYEQYF. The full variable domain, rest sourced from reference TRBV7-3 and TRBJ2-7, is GAGVSQTPSNKVTEKGKYVELRCDPISGHTALYWYRQSLGQGPEFLIYFQGTGAADDSGLPNDRFFAVRPEGSVSTLKIQRTERGDSAVYLCASSPTASVLTYLYEQYFGPGTRLTVT.

The chain combines TRBV7-6 with TRBJ2-7; TRBD2 matches 9 bases. The CDR3 sequence is 15 residues long. The trim removed 0 bases at V and 4 bases at J, leaving 4 bases unmatched. Germline V CDR1 and CDR2: SGHVS, FNYEAQ. The CDR3 reads CASSLASGGVYEQYF. The CDR3 nucleotides read TGTGCCAGCAGCTTAGCTAGCGGGGGTGTATACGAGCAGTACTTC.

V usage is TRBV7-9 and J usage is TRBJ2-1; D remains ambiguous. Trimming took 8 bases from V and 0 from J, leaving 11 bases between them. Germline V gene lookup returns CDR1 SEHNR and CDR2 FQNEAQ (reference sequence). The CDR3 is made up of 14 amino acids. The CDR3 reads CASVLIDSYNEQFF. DNA for the CDR3: TGTGCCAGCGTCCTGATTGACTCCTACAATGAGCAGTTCTTC.

This chain uses TRBV5-1 with TRBJ2-3; no firm D call. V gave up 3 bases and J gave up 0 bases, with 11 bases separating them. Germline CDR1 SGHRS, CDR2 YFSETQ. This CDR3 has 15 amino acids. The CDR3 DNA follows: TGCGCCAGCAGCTCCGGCTCCTCTAGCACAGATACGCAGTATTTT. It yields the protein CASSSGSSSTDTQYF.

The rearrangement uses TRBV6-6 and TRBJ1-2; D is perhaps TRBD1 (5 bases). This CDR3 is built from 11 residues. Between the trimmed V and J ends, which lost 8 bases and 4 bases, there was a span of 8 bases. In germline, CDR1 is MNHNY, CDR2 SVGAGI (reference sequence). CDR3: CASGTSYGYTF. For the CDR3, the DNA is TGTGCCAGCGGGACTTCCTATGGCTACACCTTC.

This clone was recorded once. V is TRBV6-6 and J is TRBJ2-7; no clear D gene. Germline loops: CDR1 MNHNY, CDR2 SVGAGI (reference sequence). The CDR3 runs to 12 residues. With 5 bases removed from V and 6 bases from J, the gap between germline ends came to 11 bases. CDR3: CASSVGNSEQYF. The CDR3, as DNA: TGTGCCAGCAGTGTAGGGAATAGCGAGCAGTACTTC.

The CDR3 here is CASSRDNSGNTIYF. For the CDR3, the DNA is TGTGCCAGCTCACGGGACAACTCTGGAAACACCATATATTTT. V and J are TRBV18 and TRBJ1-3; D may be TRBD1 (6 bases). The CDR3 extends over 14 amino acids. V gave up 4 bases and J gave up 0 bases, with 7 bases separating them. Germline V lookup: CDR1 KGHSH, CDR2 LQKENI.

CDR3 coding DNA: TGTGCCAGCTCACCAGGGGACTCCCCAGCGGGGGAGCTGTTTTTT. Translating gives CASSPGDSPAGELFF. This sequence joins TRBV18 and TRBJ2-2; D may be TRBD2 (6 bases). Germline lookup yields CDR1 KGHSH and CDR2 LQKENI. CDR3 size: 15 residues. The V end lost 2 bases, the J end lost 8 bases, and 15 bases lay between the germline ends.

The rearrangement uses TRBV28 and TRBJ1-2; D is possibly TRBD1 (5 bases). The CDR3 runs 19 residues. Trimming pared 3 bases from V and 0 bases from J, leaving 23 bases between. The germline V gene has CDR1 MDHEN and CDR2 SYDVKM. DNA of the CDR3: TGTGCCAGCAGTTTCGGCTCTGCCACCTGGGGCCGATCTAACTATGGCTACACCTTC. Translated: CASSFGSATWGRSNYGYTF.

The rearrangement uses TRBV19 and TRBJ2-4; perhaps TRBD1 as D (7 bases). Trimming removed 3 bases from V and 16 bases from J, with 19 bases in between. This CDR3 has 13 residues. Germline CDR1 reads LNHDA; CDR2 reads SQIVND (reference sequence). Here the CDR3 reads CASSITLWQGGYF. The CDR3 nucleotides read TGTGCCAGTAGTATCACGCTTTGGCAGGGGGGATACTTC.

The chain joins TRBV11-2 to TRBJ1-1; 9 bases align to TRBD1. The V and J ends lost 5 bases and 11 bases, in that order; junction bases with no gene match: 6. Germline V gene lookup returns CDR1 SGHAT and CDR2 FQNNGV. This CDR3 region has 12 residues. The CDR3 reads CASSVNRGHAFF. In nucleotides, the CDR3 is TGTGCCAGCAGCGTGAACAGGGGGCACGCTTTCTTT.

The chain employs TRBV19 and TRBJ1-1, with D possibly TRBD1 on 6 matching bases. The V end was cut by 6 bases, the J end by 5 bases, with 19 bases between. The germline gives CDR1 LNHDA, CDR2 SQIVND (reference sequence). The CDR3 is 15 amino acids. The CDR3 sequence is CASSPPPSGETEAFF. CDR3 nucleotide sequence: TGTGCCAGTAGCCCTCCCCCCTCAGGGGAGACTGAAGCTTTCTTT.

The chain employs TRBV11-1 and TRBJ2-3; 9 bases align to TRBD2. This CDR3 region has 15 residues. Germline V CDR1 and CDR2: SGHAT, FQDESV (reference sequence). V gave up 5 bases and J gave up 4 bases; unmatched junction bases: 7. The CDR3 spells CASSPTSGSADTQYF. The CDR3 nucleotides are TGTGCCAGCAGCCCGACTAGCGGCAGTGCAGATACGCAGTATTTT. The full variable domain, its missing parts supplied by reference TRBV11-1 and TRBJ2-3, is EAEVAQSPRYKITEKSQAVAFWCDPISGHATLYWYRQILGQGPELLVQFQDESVVDDSQLPKDRFSAERLKGVDSTLKIQPAELGDSAMYLCASSPTSGSADTQYFGPGTRLTVL.

This clone was recorded once. The rearrangement links TRBV5-4 to TRBJ2-3; the D gene is possibly TRBD2 (5 bases). The CDR3 consists of 14 residues. Germline assignment: CDR1 SGHNT and CDR2 YYREEE (reference sequence). The V gene lost 2 bases and the J gene lost 2 bases, with 9 bases spanning the gap. The CDR3 DNA sequence: TGTGCCAGCAGCTTCTGGACTTACACAGATACGCAGTATTTT. Translation: CASSFWTYTDTQYF.